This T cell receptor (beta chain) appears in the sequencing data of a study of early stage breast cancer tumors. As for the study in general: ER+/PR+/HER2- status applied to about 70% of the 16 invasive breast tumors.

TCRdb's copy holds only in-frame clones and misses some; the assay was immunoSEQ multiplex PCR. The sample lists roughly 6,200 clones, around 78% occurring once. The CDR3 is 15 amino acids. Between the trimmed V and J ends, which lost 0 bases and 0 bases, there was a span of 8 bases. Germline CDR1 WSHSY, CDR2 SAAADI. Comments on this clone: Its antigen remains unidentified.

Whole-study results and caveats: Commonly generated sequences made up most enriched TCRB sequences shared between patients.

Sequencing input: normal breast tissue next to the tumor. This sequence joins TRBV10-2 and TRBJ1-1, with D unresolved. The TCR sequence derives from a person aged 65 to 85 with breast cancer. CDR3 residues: CASSESLIMNTEAFF. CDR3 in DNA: TGCGCCAGCAGTGAGTCGTTAATAATGAACACTGAAGCTTTCTTT.